A single sample is the source of the 12 T cell receptor beta chains below, sequenced in a study of cytomegalovirus exposure and HLA in healthy donors. This PCR relied on a set of 60 Vbeta primers and 13 Jbeta primers. The data were produced by immunoSEQ multiplex PCR, yet TCRdb's version contains in-frame clones alone and is incomplete. The sample yields around 150,000 clones, about 70% seen once. Material: PBMCs. The receptors come from a man in his forties or fifties in good health and CMV-seronegative.

The rearrangement links TRBV28 to TRBJ1-1; 11 positions agree with TRBD1. Germline assignment: CDR1 MDHEN and CDR2 SYDVKM. The trim removed 6 bases at V and 4 bases at J, leaving 10 bases unmatched. The CDR3 length is 16 residues. CDR3 loop: CASRGQGGRTGTEAFF. The CDR3 nucleotides read TGTGCCAGCAGGGGACAGGGGGGACGTACGGGCACTGAAGCTTTCTTT.

The chain uses TRBV7-2 and TRBJ2-1, with a possible D match to TRBD1 (5 bases). V was cut by 4 bases and J by 3 bases, with 10 bases left in between. Germline V gives CDR1 SGHTA, CDR2 FQGNSA. The CDR3 sequence is 14 residues long. CDR3 coding DNA: TGTGCCAGCAGCTCACGACAGATCTACAATGAGCAGTTCTTC. Encoded protein: CASSSRQIYNEQFF.

Only one count was recorded for this clone. The genes are TRBV27 and TRBJ2-7; the match to TRBD2 covers 14 bases. Germline CDR1 reads MNHEY; CDR2 reads SMNVEV (reference sequence). V shed 6 bases, J shed 1 base, and the junction held 11 bases outside the gene matches. The CDR3 length is 18 residues. CDR3 in DNA: TGTGCCAGCAGCAAAAAAGGGACTAGCGGGGGTGGGTCCTACGAGCAGTACTTC. It specifies CASSKKGTSGGGSYEQYF.

J is TRBJ2-1 and V is TRBV9; 8 bases map to TRBD2. Looked up from germline, CDR1 is SGDLS and CDR2 is YYNGEE. CDR3 length: 16 amino acids. Germline trimming cut 0 bases from V and 8 bases from J; bases unmatched to any gene: 10. CDR3 residues: CASSVAPAGVWDEQFF. DNA for the CDR3: TGTGCCAGCAGCGTAGCTCCAGCGGGGGTGTGGGATGAGCAGTTCTTC.

The CDR3 loop reads CASSSGTGGAEEKLFF. The CDR3 DNA reads TGTGCCAGCAGCTCCGGGACAGGGGGCGCGGAGGAAAAACTGTTTTTT. The V and J genes are TRBV9 and TRBJ1-4; 12 bases are a match to TRBD1. Germline V gene lookup returns CDR1 SGDLS and CDR2 YYNGEE. CDR3 length equals 16 residues. The trim removed 4 bases at V and 8 bases at J, leaving 9 bases unmatched.

This clone turned up a few times. V and J are TRBV18 and TRBJ2-3, with 7 positions matching TRBD1. Germline assignment: CDR1 KGHSH and CDR2 LQKENI. Germline trimming cut 5 bases from V and 6 bases from J; bases unmatched to any gene: 5. The CDR3 loop spans 13 amino acids. CDR3 in amino acids: CASSTGQADTQYF. The DNA for the CDR3 is TGTGCCAGCTCAACAGGACAGGCGGATACGCAGTATTTT. Combining the CDR3 with reference TRBV18 and TRBJ2-3 gives the whole variable domain NAGVMQNPRHLVRRRGQEARLRCSPMKGHSHVYWYRQLPEEGLKFMVYLQKENIIDESGMPKERFSAEFPKEGPSILRIQQVVRGDSAAYFCASSTGQADTQYFGPGTRLTVL.

This clone has only one observation. The missing conserved phenylalanine or tryptophan at the end of this CDR3 makes a read error likely. The limits of the CDR3 on the DNA are not certain, so only TCRdb's listed CDR3 is given. The chain links TRBV2 to TRBJ1-2; TRBD1 is taken as the D call from the table, unchecked against the DNA. Both ends counted, the CDR3 spans 16 residues. Germline values: CDR1 SNHLY, CDR2 FYNNEI. CDR3 residues: CASSSAGTSNQAPHHT.

V gene TRBV27 combines with J gene TRBJ1-6; a weak D match, TRBD1 (5 bases). Trimming took off 3 bases at V and 8 bases at J, with 8 bases between the two ends. This CDR3 region has 13 residues. From germline, CDR1 is MNHEY and CDR2 SMNVEV (reference sequence). Written as DNA, the CDR3 is TGTGCCAGCAGTTTGAGCAGGGATTCACCCCTCCACTTT. Amino acid sequence: CASSLSRDSPLHF.

The chain employs TRBV6-1 and TRBJ2-3; 8 bases are shared with TRBD2. V dropped 3 bases and J dropped 2; count of bases not matched to a gene: 1. Germline V CDR1 and CDR2: MNHNS, SASEGT. The CDR3 covers 14 residues. CDR3 region: CASSETSVTDTQYF. The DNA of the CDR3 is TGTGCCAGCAGTGAGACTAGCGTCACAGATACGCAGTATTTT.

This chain links TRBV11-3 with TRBJ2-7, with D perhaps TRBD2 (5 bases). V lost 4 bases, J lost 5 bases, and 9 bases lay in between. The CDR3 has 12 residues. Germline values: CDR1 SGHNT, CDR2 YENEEA. The CDR3 coding sequence is TGTGCCAGCAGCTCGGCCGGGGACGAGCAGTACTTC. It specifies CASSSAGDEQYF.

The rearrangement uses TRBV9 and TRBJ2-2, with 11 nucleotides matching TRBD1. Looked up from germline, CDR1 is SGDLS and CDR2 is YYNGEE. The CDR3 has 16 residues. V shed 2 bases and J 8 bases; nucleotides not matched to a gene: 8. DNA for the CDR3: TGTGCCAGCAGCGTTGAGGGACAGGGGGGAAAGGGGGAGCTGTTTTTT. Protein product: CASSVEGQGGKGELFF.

V usage is TRBV5-1 and J usage is TRBJ1-1; D is unclear. V lost 0 bases and J 4 bases, leaving 13 bases between the germline ends. The CDR3 has 15 residues. CDR1 is SGHRS and CDR2 is YFSETQ in the germline V gene. The CDR3 loop is CASSLVGVDGTEAFF. The CDR3 DNA follows: TGCGCCAGCAGCTTGGTCGGAGTGGATGGCACTGAAGCTTTCTTT.